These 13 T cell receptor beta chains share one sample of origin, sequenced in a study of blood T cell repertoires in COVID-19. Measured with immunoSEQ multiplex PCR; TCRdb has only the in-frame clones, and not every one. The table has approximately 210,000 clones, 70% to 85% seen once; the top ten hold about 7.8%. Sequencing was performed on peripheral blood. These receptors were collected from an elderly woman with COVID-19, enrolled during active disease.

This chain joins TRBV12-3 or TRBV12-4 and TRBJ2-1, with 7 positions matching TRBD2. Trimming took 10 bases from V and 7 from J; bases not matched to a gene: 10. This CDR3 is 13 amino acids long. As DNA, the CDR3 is TGTGCCACCACTCCGGGGGGAGCAAATGAGCAGTTCTTC. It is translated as CATTPGGANEQFF.

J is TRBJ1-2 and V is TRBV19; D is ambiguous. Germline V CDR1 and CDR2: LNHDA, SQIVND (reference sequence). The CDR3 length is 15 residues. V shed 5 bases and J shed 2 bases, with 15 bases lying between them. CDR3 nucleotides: TGTGCCAGTAGTTTTGAGGCGGCGAACAACTATGGCTACACCTTC. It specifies CASSFEAANNYGYTF.

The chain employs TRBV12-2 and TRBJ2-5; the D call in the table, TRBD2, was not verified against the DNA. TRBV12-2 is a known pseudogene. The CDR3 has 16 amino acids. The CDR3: CARQEGAGGDEETQYF. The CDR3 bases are TGTGCAAGGCAAGAGGGAGCGGGGGGCGATGAAGAGACCCAGTACTTC.

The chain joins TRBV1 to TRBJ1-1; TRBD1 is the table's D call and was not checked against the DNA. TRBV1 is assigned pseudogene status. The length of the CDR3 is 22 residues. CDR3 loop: CTSSQDKSGRGQSGLTDTEAFF. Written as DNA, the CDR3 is TGCACCAGCAGCCAAGATAAGTCAGGGAGAGGACAGTCGGGCCTGACGGACACTGAAGCTTTCTTT.

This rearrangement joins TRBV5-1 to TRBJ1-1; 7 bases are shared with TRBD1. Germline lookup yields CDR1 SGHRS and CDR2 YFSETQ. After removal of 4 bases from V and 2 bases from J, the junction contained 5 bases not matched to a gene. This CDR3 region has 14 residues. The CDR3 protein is CASSQQGQNTEAFF. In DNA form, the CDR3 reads TGCGCCAGCAGCCAACAGGGGCAAAACACTGAAGCTTTCTTT.

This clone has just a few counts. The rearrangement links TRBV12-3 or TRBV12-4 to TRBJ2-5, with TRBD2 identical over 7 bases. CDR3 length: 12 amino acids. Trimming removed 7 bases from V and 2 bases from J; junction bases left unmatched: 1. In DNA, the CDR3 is TGTGCCAGCATGGGGGGGCAAGAGACCCAGTACTTC. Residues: CASMGGQETQYF.

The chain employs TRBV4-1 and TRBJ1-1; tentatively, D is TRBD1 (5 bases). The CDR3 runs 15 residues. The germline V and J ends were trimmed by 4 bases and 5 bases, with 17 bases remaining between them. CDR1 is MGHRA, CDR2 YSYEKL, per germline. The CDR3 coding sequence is TGCGCCAGCAGCCCTACGTGGGGCAGGAAGACTGAAGCTTTCTTT. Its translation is CASSPTWGRKTEAFF.

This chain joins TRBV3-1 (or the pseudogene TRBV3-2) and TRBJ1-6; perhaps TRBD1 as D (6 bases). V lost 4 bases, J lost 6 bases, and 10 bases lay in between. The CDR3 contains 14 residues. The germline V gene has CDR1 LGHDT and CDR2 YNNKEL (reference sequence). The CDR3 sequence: CASSLQGINSPLHF. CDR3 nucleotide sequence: TGTGCCAGCAGCCTACAGGGAATTAATTCACCCCTCCACTTT.

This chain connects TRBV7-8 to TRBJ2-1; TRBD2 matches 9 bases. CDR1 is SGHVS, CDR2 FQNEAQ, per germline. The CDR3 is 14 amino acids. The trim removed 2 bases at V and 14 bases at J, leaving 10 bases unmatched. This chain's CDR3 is CASSLRAAGGGEFF. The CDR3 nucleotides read TGTGCCAGCAGCTTACGGGCAGCGGGAGGAGGGGAGTTCTTC.

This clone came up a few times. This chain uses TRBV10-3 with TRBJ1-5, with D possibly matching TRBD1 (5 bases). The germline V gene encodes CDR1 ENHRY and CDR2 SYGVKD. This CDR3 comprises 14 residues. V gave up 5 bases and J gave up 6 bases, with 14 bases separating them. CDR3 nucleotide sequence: TGTGCCATCAGTCAGGGACCGGGGGGTCAGCCCCAGCATTTT. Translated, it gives CAISQGPGGQPQHF.

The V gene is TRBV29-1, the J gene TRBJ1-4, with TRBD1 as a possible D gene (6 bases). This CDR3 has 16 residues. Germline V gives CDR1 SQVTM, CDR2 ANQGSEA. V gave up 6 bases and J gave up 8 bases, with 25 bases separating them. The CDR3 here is CSVAQGSVGRGEKLFF. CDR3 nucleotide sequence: TGCAGCGTCGCACAGGGTTCGGTTGGTCGGGGCGAAAAACTGTTTTTT.

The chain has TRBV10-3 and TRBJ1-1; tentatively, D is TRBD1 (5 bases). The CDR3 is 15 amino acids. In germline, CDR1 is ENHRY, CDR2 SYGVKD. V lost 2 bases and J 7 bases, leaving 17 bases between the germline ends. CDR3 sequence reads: CAISENLQGPVEAFF. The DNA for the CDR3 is TGTGCCATCAGTGAGAACTTGCAGGGTCCTGTTGAAGCTTTCTTT.

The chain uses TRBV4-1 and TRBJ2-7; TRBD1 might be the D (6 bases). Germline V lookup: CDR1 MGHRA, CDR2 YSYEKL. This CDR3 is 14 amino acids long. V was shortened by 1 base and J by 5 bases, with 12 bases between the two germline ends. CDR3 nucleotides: TGCGCCAGCAGCCAAGTGATCAGGGGCGACGAGCAGTACTTC. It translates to CASSQVIRGDEQYF.